One sample yielded the 21 T cell receptor beta chains listed below, sequenced in a study of control samples from healthy donors and cancer patients (dated by TCRdb to 2018 to 2020). The library was built by means of the immunoSEQ multiplex PCR assay. What TCRdb holds here is the immuneACCESS table cut down to in-frame rearrangements. Part of the clones is not present; checked against another copy, under half of the missing clones reflect an unresolved V gene, and the others are unexplained. The sample table shows 350,000 to 450,000 clones, and 90% are seen once. The ten largest clones capture 5.5% to 8% of the sample. Sequencing was done on a sample of PBMCs. The receptors originated from a man aged 35 to 55 with head and neck cancer.

This clone was seen once. V usage is TRBV24-1 and J usage is TRBJ2-2; perhaps D is TRBD1 or TRBD2 (5 bases each). The length of the CDR3 is 17 residues. V was clipped by 3 bases and J by 2 bases, with 15 bases between them. CDR1 and CDR2 (germline): KGHDR, SFDVKD. Here the CDR3 DNA reads TGTGCCACCAGTGATGTAGGGACGGCCCTTAACACCGGGGAGCTGTTTTTT. It codes for CATSDVGTALNTGELFF.

This CDR3 reads CASSTSGSETQYF. The CDR3 bases are TGCGCCAGCAGCACGAGTGGGTCAGAGACCCAGTACTTC. The V call is TRBV5-1, the J call TRBJ2-5, with unresolved D. The CDR3 spans 13 residues. The germline gives CDR1 SGHRS, CDR2 YFSETQ. V dropped 4 bases and J dropped 4 bases, with 11 bases sitting between them. The entire variable domain, with the rest obtained from reference TRBV5-1 and TRBJ2-5, is as follows: KAGVTQTPRYLIKTRGQQVTLSCSPISGHRSVSWYQQTPGQGLQFLFEYFSETQRNKGNFPGRFSGRQFSNSRSEMNVSTLELGDSALYLCASSTSGSETQYFGPGTRLLVL.

CDR3 loop: CASSFIHRADQPQHF. The CDR3, as DNA: TGTGCCAGCAGCTTCATCCACAGGGCGGATCAGCCCCAGCATTTT. The chain carries TRBV5-6 and TRBJ1-5; D possibly corresponds to TRBD1 (6 bases). CDR1 and CDR2 from the germline V gene are SGHDT and YYEEEE. The V end lost 2 bases, the J end lost 5 bases, and 14 bases lay between the germline ends. The CDR3 extends over 15 amino acids.

This chain connects TRBV5-6 to TRBJ1-2; D remains unclear. Trimming shortened V by 2 bases and J by 3 bases, and 17 bases separated the two germline ends. CDR3 length equals 16 residues. Germline V gene sequence: CDR1 SGHDT, CDR2 YYEEEE. This CDR3 reads CASSFRENPADYGYTF. DNA of the CDR3: TGTGCCAGCAGCTTTCGAGAGAACCCGGCGGACTATGGCTACACCTTC.

The chain carries TRBV19 and TRBJ2-3; D is perhaps TRBD2 (5 bases). This CDR3 region has 13 residues. V lost 2 bases and J lost 6, with 9 bases in between. Germline CDR1 reads LNHDA; CDR2 reads SQIVND (reference sequence). The CDR3 is CASSIKGVDTQYF. As DNA, the CDR3 is TGTGCCAGTAGTATAAAGGGAGTCGATACGCAGTATTTT.

The chain is built from TRBV7-3 and TRBJ2-3; TRBD2 matches at 7 bases. This CDR3 comprises 17 residues. Germline CDR1 reads SGHTA; CDR2 reads FQGTGA. After removal of 4 bases from V and 1 base from J, the junction contained 11 bases not matched to a gene. CDR3 DNA sequence: TGTGCCAGCAGCTCCCGGAGGGAGGGCCGAGGCACAGATACGCAGTATTTT. This translates into CASSSRREGRGTDTQYF.

V and J are TRBV6-4 and TRBJ2-3, with no clear D. Trimming pared 8 bases from V and 0 bases from J, leaving 9 bases between. The CDR3 has 13 amino acids. From germline, CDR1 is MRHNA and CDR2 SNTAGT. CDR3 nucleotide sequence: TGTGCCAGCGGCAGGAGTAGCACAGATACGCAGTATTTT. As protein: CASGRSSTDTQYF.

The chain joins TRBV5-5 to TRBJ1-3; D possibly corresponds to TRBD1 (6 bases). The CDR3 spans 14 residues. V lost 3 bases and J 5 bases, leaving 12 bases between the germline ends. Germline V gives CDR1 SGHKS, CDR2 YYEKEE (reference sequence). This CDR3 reads CASSYTGMRNTIYF. The CDR3, as DNA: TGTGCCAGCAGCTACACAGGGATGAGAAACACCATATATTTT.

This chain connects TRBV5-4 to TRBJ2-7; perhaps TRBD2 as D (5 bases). From germline, CDR1 is SGHNT and CDR2 YYREEE (reference sequence). With 0 bases removed from V and 3 bases from J, the gap between germline ends came to 10 bases. The CDR3 has 14 amino acids. Written as DNA, the CDR3 is TGTGCCAGCAGCTTGGCTCGGGGAAGCTACGAGCAGTACTTC. This codes for CASSLARGSYEQYF.

The chain combines TRBV24-1 with TRBJ2-3, with no clear D. Germline CDR1 KGHDR, CDR2 SFDVKD. This CDR3 has 14 amino acids. V was cut by 1 base and J by 5 bases, with 9 bases left in between. The CDR3 coding sequence is TGTGCCACCAGTGATTTAGGCTCTGAAGATACGCAGTATTTT. Protein: CATSDLGSEDTQYF.

This clone is a singleton in its sample. V and J are TRBV6-5 and TRBJ1-2, with TRBD1 identical over 8 bases. The CDR3 is made up of 14 amino acids. The V gene's germline CDR1 is MNHEY and CDR2 SVGAGI. J lost 3 bases, V lost 4 bases, and 4 bases had no gene match. DNA of the CDR3: TGTGCCAGCAGTTCCTCAGGGGGCCACTATGGCTACACCTTC. This codes for CASSSSGGHYGYTF.

The table lists this clone with a count of one. The CDR3 loop is CASSDRGLSFGNTIYF. The DNA for the CDR3 is TGTGCCAGCAGTGACAGGGGGTTATCTTTTGGAAACACCATATATTTT. V gene TRBV6-1 combines with J gene TRBJ1-3, with 7 bases that match TRBD1. V trimming: 3 bases; J trimming: 3 bases; junction bases outside the gene matches: 8. The CDR3 contains 16 residues. The germline gives CDR1 MNHNS, CDR2 SASEGT.

The rearrangement links TRBV27 to TRBJ2-7; D tentatively reads TRBD1 or TRBD2 (5 bases each). Germline values: CDR1 MNHEY, CDR2 SMNVEV (reference sequence). Between the trimmed V and J ends, which lost 5 bases and 3 bases, there was a span of 14 bases. The CDR3 is 14 residues long. The CDR3 nucleotides are TGTGCCAGCAGTGCCGGGAAGGGGCACTACGAGCAGTACTTC. This codes for CASSAGKGHYEQYF.

CDR3 sequence: CSVGGTGAGELFF. The DNA for the CDR3 is TGCAGCGTTGGGGGGACAGGGGCCGGGGAGCTGTTTTTT. V is TRBV29-1 and J is TRBJ2-2; 10 positions agree with TRBD1. The CDR3 spans 13 residues. CDR1 SQVTM and CDR2 ANQGSEA come from the germline V gene. V shed 4 bases, J shed 6 bases, and the junction held 2 bases outside the gene matches.

Turning to this clone: One junction end disagrees with the germline gene, perhaps due to a read error. The chain links TRBV7-6 to TRBJ2-3; TRBD1 is a possible D gene (6 bases). The CDR3 runs 13 residues. Germline V gene data show CDR1 as SGHVS and CDR2 as FNYEAQ. The CDR3 sequence is CASSLGTSNTQYF. In nucleotides, the CDR3 is TGTGCCAGCAGTTTAGGGACATCCAATACGCAGTATTTT.

This clone has more than one count but fewer than ten. The rearrangement links TRBV27 to TRBJ2-4; the D is unclear. Germline assignment: CDR1 MNHEY and CDR2 SMNVEV (reference sequence). This CDR3 is 15 amino acids long. The V end lost 3 bases, the J end lost 7 bases, and 16 bases lay between the germline ends. The CDR3 nucleotides are TGTGCCAGCAGTTTCCAGGACCCTATATCTAACATTCAGTACTTC. Translated, it gives CASSFQDPISNIQYF.

The chain links TRBV4-2 to TRBJ2-3, with D unresolved. CDR3 size: 15 residues. Germline values: CDR1 LGHNA, CDR2 YNFKEQ. Trimming stripped 0 bases from V and 2 bases from J, with 9 bases between. CDR3 sequence reads: CASSQDKPDTDTQYF. DNA of the CDR3: TGTGCCAGCAGCCAAGATAAGCCCGACACAGATACGCAGTATTTT.

This chain joins TRBV7-9 and TRBJ2-1; D may be TRBD2 (6 bases). The CDR3 length is 18 residues. The germline V gene has CDR1 SEHNR and CDR2 FQNEAQ (reference sequence). V lost 4 bases to trimming and J lost 0 bases, with 19 bases between them. The CDR3 nucleotides read TGTGCCAGCAGCTCTAGTGGTCGGGGGACCCCCTCCTACAATGAGCAGTTCTTC. This translates into CASSSSGRGTPSYNEQFF.

This chain links TRBV7-8 with TRBJ1-1; 8 positions agree with TRBD1. From germline, CDR1 is SGHVS and CDR2 FQNEAQ. The V segment lost 1 base and the J segment 1 base; nucleotides outside the gene matches: 8. This CDR3 region has 17 residues. The CDR3 region is CASSLGQGMGRNTEAFF. DNA of the CDR3: TGTGCCAGCAGCTTAGGACAGGGGATGGGGAGGAACACTGAAGCTTTCTTT.

The chain carries TRBV5-4 and TRBJ1-4; D is unclear. Germline V lookup: CDR1 SGHNT, CDR2 YYREEE (reference sequence). CDR3 length: 18 amino acids. The ends were cut back, 2 bases at V and 0 bases at J, with 17 bases in the middle. The CDR3 coding sequence is TGTGCCAGCAGCTTAAACCCTCGGAGCCTTGCAACTAATGAAAAACTGTTTTTT. It specifies CASSLNPRSLATNEKLFF.

The chain couples TRBV28 to TRBJ1-3; TRBD1 is a possible D gene (6 bases). Trimming cost V 1 base and J 6 bases, with 13 bases left between them. Germline CDR1 MDHEN, CDR2 SYDVKM. The CDR3 runs 15 residues. The CDR3 loop reads CASSLSRGGENTIYF. The CDR3 coding sequence is TGTGCCAGCAGTTTATCTAGGGGGGGTGAAAACACCATATATTTT.